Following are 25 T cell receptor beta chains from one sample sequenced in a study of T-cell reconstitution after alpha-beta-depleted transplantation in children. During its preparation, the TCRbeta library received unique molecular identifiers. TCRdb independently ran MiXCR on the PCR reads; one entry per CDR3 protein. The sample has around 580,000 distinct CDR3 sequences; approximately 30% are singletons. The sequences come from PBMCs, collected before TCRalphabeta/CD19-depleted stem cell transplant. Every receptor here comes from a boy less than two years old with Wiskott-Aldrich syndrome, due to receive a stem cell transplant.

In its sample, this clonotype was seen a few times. CDR3 nucleotide sequence: TGCGCCAGCAGCTTGGCGGGACTAGCGGGAGGGCCTATCTACAATGAGCAGTTCTTC. Residues: CASSLAGLAGGPIYNEQFF. The rearrangement links TRBV5-1 to TRBJ2-1, with TRBD2 matching over 16 bases. CDR1 and CDR2 from the germline V gene are SGHRS and YFSETQ. This CDR3 region has 19 residues. The junction had 6 bases not matched to a gene; V was cut back by 0 bases and J by 3 bases.

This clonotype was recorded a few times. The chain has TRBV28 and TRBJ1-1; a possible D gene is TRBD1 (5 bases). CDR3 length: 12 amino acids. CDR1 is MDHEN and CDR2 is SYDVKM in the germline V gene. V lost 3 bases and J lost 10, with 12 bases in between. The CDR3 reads CASSFLPGTAFF. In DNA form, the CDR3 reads TGTGCCAGCAGTTTTCTTCCCGGGACAGCTTTCTTT. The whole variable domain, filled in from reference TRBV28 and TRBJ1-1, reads DVKVTQSSRYLVKRTGEKVFLECVQDMDHENMFWYRQDPGLGLRLIYFSYDVKMKEKGDIPEGYSVSREKKERFSLILESASTNQTSMYLCASSFLPGTAFFGQGTRLTVV.

DNA of the CDR3: TGTGCCAGCGGCCCCCAGGAGGGTGGCGATAGCACAGATACGCAGTATTTT. Amino acid sequence: CASGPQEGGDSTDTQYF. This rearrangement joins TRBV27 to TRBJ2-3; the D gene is possibly TRBD2 (6 bases). V lost 8 bases and J 0 bases, leaving 21 bases between the germline ends. The CDR3 is 17 residues long. Germline lookup yields CDR1 MNHEY and CDR2 SMNVEV (reference sequence).

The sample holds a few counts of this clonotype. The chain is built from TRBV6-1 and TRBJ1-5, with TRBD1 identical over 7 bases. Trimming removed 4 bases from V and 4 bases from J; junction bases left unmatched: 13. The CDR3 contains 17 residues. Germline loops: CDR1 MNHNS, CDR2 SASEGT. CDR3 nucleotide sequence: TGTGCCAGCAGTGCTCCGGCCGGCGGACAGGTGAATCAGCCCCAGCATTTT. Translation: CASSAPAGGQVNQPQHF.

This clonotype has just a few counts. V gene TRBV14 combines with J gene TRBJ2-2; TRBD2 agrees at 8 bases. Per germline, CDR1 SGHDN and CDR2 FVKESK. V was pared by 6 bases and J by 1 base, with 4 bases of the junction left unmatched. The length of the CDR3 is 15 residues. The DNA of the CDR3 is TGTGCCAGCAGTCCGACTAGCGAGAACACCGGGGAGCTGTTTTTT. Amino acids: CASSPTSENTGELFF.

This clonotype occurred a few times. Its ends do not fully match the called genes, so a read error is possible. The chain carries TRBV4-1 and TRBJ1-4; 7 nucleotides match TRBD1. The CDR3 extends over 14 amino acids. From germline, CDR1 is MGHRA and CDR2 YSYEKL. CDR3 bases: TGCGCCAGCAGTCAGGCACAGGGGACTAATGAAAAACTGTTT. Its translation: CASSQAQGTNEKLF.

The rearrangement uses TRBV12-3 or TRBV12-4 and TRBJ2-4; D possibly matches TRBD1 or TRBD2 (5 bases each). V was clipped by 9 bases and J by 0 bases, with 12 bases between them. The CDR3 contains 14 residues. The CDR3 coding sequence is TGTGCCAGTCGGTCGGGGCTAGCCAAAAACATTCAGTACTTC. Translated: CASRSGLAKNIQYF.

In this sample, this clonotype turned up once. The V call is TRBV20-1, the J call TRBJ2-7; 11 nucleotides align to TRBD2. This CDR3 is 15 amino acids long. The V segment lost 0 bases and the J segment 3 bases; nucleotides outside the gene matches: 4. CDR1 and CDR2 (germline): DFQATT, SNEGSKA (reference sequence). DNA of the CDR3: TGCAGTGCTAGAGATCCTGGGACTAGCGGCTACGAGCAGTACTTC. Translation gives CSARDPGTSGYEQYF.

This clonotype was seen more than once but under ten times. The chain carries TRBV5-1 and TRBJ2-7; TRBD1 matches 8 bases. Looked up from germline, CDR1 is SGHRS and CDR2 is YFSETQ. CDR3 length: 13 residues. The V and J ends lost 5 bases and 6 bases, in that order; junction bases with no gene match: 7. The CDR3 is CASRPDREGEQYF. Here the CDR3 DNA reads TGCGCCAGCAGGCCGGACAGGGAAGGCGAGCAGTACTTC.

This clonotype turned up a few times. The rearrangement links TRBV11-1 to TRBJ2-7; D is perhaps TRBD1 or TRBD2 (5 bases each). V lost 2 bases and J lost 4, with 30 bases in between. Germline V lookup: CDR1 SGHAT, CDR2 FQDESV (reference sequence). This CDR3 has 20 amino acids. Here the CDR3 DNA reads TGTGCCAGCAGCTTACAGCTTTCTTTCGGGACGTTTGTTTCTGGGTACGAGCAGTACTTC. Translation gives CASSLQLSFGTFVSGYEQYF. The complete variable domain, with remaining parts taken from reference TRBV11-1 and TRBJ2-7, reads EAEVAQSPRYKITEKSQAVAFWCDPISGHATLYWYRQILGQGPELLVQFQDESVVDDSQLPKDRFSAERLKGVDSTLKIQPAELGDSAMYLCASSLQLSFGTFVSGYEQYFGPGTRLTVT.

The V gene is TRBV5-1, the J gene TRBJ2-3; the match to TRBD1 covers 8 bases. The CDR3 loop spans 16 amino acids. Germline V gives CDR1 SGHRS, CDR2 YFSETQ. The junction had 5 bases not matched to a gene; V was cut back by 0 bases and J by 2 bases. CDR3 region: CASSLAAGGVTDTQYF. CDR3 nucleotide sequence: TGCGCCAGCAGCTTGGCCGCAGGGGGCGTCACAGATACGCAGTATTTT.

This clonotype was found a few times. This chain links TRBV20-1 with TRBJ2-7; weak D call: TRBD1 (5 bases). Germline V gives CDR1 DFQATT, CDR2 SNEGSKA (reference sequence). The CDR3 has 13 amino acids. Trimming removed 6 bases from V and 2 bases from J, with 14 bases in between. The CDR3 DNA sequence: TGCAGTGCGTCCGACAGCCATACCTACGAGCAGTACTTC. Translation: CSASDSHTYEQYF.

The CDR3 region has the DNA TGCAGCTTTCGGGGGGCTCCCTACGAGCAGTACTTC. Translated, it gives CSFRGAPYEQYF. The chain links TRBV20-1 to TRBJ2-7; the D gene is possibly TRBD2 (7 bases). Germline CDR1 and CDR2: DFQATT and SNEGSKA (reference sequence). The length of the CDR3 is 12 residues.

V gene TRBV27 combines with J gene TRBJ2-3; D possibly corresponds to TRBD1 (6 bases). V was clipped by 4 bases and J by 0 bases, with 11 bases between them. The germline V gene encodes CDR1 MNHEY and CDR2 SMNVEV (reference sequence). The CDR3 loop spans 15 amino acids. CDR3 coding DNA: TGTGCCAGCAGTTCTCTTGGGACAAGCACAGATACGCAGTATTTT. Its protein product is CASSSLGTSTDTQYF.

CDR3 DNA sequence: TGCGCCAGCAGCCAAGTCCTAGGGGCTGAGCAGTTCTTC. Translating gives CASSQVLGAEQFF. The V and J genes are TRBV4-1 and TRBJ2-1; TRBD1 is a possible D gene (5 bases). The CDR3 loop spans 13 amino acids. With 1 base removed from V and 9 bases from J, the gap between germline ends came to 10 bases. Germline assignment: CDR1 MGHRA and CDR2 YSYEKL.

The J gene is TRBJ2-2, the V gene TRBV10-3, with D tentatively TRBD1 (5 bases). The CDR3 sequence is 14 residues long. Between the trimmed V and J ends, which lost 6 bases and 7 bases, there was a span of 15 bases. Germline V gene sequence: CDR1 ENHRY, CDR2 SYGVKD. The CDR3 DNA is TGTGCCATCAGGAAGGACAAGGACGGCGGGGAGCTGTTTTTT. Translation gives CAIRKDKDGGELFF.

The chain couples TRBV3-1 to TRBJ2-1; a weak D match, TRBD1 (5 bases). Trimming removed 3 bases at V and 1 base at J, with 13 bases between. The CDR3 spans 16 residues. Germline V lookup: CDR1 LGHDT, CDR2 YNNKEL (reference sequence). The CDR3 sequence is CASSQGLGRSYNEQFF. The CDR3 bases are TGTGCCAGCAGCCAGGGGCTCGGGCGATCCTACAATGAGCAGTTCTTC.

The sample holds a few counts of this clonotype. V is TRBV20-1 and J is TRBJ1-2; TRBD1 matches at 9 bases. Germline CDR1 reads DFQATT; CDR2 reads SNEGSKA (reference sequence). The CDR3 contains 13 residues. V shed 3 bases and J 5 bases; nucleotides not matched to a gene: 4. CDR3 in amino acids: CSASTGGGYGYTF. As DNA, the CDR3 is TGCAGTGCTAGCACAGGGGGCGGATATGGCTACACCTTC.

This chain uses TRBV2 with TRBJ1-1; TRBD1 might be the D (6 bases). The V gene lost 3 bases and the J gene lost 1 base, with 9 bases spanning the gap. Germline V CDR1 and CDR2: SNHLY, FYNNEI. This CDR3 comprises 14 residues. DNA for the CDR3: TGTGCCAGCAGTGATCAGGGGCCGAACACTGAAGCTTTCTTT. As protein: CASSDQGPNTEAFF.

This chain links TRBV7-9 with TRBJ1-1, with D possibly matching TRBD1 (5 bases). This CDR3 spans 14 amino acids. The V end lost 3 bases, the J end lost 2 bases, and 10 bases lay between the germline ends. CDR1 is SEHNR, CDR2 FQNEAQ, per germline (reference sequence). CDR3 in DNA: TGTGCCAGCAGCTTCCAGGGTAGCAACACTGAAGCTTTCTTT. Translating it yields CASSFQGSNTEAFF. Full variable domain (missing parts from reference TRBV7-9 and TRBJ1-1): DTGVSQNPRHKITKRGQNVTFRCDPISEHNRLYWYRQTLGQGPEFLTYFQNEAQLEKSRLLSDRFSAERPKGSFSTLEIQRTEQGDSAMYLCASSFQGSNTEAFFGQGTRLTVV.

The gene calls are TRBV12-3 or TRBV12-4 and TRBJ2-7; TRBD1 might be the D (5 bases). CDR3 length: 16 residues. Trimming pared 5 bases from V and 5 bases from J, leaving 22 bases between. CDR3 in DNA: TGTGCCAGCAGTCCCCGTTTAGATCAAAGGGGCCACGAGCAGTACTTC. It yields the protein CASSPRLDQRGHEQYF.

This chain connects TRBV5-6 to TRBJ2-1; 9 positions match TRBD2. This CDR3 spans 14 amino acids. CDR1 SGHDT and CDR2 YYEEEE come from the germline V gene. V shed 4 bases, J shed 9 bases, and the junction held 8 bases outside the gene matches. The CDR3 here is CASSPAGGWGEQFF. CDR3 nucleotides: TGTGCCAGCAGCCCGGCGGGAGGGTGGGGTGAGCAGTTCTTC.

The CDR3 DNA reads TGTGCCAGCAGCCCATCCAGGGGGCGGCGGGAGACCCAGTACTTC. Its translation: CASSPSRGRRETQYF. The chain uses TRBV3-1 and TRBJ2-5, with 8 bases identical to TRBD1. V shed 4 bases, J shed 5 bases, and the junction held 9 bases outside the gene matches. The germline V gene encodes CDR1 LGHDT and CDR2 YNNKEL (reference sequence). CDR3 length: 15 amino acids.

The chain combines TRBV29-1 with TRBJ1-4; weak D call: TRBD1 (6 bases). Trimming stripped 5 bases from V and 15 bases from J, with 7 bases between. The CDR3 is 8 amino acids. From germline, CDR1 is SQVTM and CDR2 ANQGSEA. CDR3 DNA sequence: TGCAGCGTTCAGGGGTTGTTTTTT. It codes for CSVQGLFF.

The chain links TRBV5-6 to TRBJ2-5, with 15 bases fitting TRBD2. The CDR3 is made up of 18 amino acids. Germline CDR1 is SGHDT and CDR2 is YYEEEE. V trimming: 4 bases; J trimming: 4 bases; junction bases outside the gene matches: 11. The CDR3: CASSAAGTSGRSGETQYF. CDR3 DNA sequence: TGTGCCAGCAGCGCCGCCGGGACTAGCGGGAGGTCGGGAGAGACCCAGTACTTC.